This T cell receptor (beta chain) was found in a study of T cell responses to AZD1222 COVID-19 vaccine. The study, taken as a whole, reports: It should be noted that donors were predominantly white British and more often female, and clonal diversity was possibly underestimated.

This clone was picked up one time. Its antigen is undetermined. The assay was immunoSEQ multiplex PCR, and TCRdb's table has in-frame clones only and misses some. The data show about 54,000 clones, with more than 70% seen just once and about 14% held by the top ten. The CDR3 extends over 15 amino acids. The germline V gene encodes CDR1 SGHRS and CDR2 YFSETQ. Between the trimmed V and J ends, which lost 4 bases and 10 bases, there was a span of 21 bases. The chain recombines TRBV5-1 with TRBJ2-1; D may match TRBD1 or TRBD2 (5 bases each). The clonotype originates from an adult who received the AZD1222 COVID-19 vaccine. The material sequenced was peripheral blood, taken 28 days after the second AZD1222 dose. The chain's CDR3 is CASSGEPGTRGEQFF. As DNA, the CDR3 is TGCGCCAGCAGCGGGGAACCGGGGACGCGCGGGGAGCAGTTCTTC.